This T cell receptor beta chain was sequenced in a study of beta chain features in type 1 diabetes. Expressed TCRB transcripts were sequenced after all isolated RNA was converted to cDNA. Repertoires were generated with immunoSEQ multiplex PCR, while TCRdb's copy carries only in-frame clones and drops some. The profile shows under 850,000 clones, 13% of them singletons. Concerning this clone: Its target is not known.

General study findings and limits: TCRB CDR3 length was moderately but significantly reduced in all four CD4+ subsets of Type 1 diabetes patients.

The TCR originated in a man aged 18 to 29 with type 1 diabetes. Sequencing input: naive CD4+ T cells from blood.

This chain's CDR3 is CASSLTTSGGVDEQFF. CDR3 sequence (DNA): TGTGCCAGCAGTCTCACGACTAGCGGGGGGGTAGATGAGCAGTTCTTC. This sequence joins TRBV28 and TRBJ2-1; 14 nucleotides line up with TRBD2. Germline CDR1 MDHEN, CDR2 SYDVKM. V lost 5 bases to trimming and J lost 8 bases; unmatched junction nucleotides: 8. The CDR3 contains 16 residues.